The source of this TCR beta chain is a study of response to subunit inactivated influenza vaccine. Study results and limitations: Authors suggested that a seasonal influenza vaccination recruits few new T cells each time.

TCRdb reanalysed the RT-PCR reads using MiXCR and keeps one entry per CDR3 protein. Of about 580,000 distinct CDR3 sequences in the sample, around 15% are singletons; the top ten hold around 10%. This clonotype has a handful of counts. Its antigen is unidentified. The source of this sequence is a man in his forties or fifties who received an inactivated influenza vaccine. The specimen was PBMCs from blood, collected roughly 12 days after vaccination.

The chain's CDR3 is CASSSTFPTGELFF. The CDR3 coding sequence is TGTGCCAGCAGCTCTACATTTCCCACCGGGGAGCTGTTTTTT. The gene calls are TRBV7-3 and TRBJ2-2; D gene ambiguous. The CDR3 loop spans 14 amino acids. Trimming left V 4 bases short and J 4 bases short, with 10 bases between. The V gene's germline CDR1 is SGHTA and CDR2 FQGTGA.